This T cell receptor (beta chain) was documented in a study of blood T cell repertoires in COVID-19. Study background: Italy, Spain and the United States were the sources of the convalescent and acute COVID-19 samples. Sources were T cells, B-cell-depleted T cells, or PBMCs; the material itself was cDNA or gDNA.

Unmatched junction bases numbered 6, after V lost 1 base and J lost 5 bases. The V gene's germline CDR1 is MGHRA and CDR2 YSYEKL. This CDR3 region has 15 residues. In the original processing: Amplification of reference gene primers provided the estimated nucleated cell counts. Produced via immunoSEQ multiplex PCR; TCRdb's table is partial and in-frame only. D and trimming come from the DNA, and the V and J calls and clone size come from that table. The sample yields about 200,000 clones, around nine tenths seen once. This chain connects TRBV4-1 to TRBJ2-5; 8 bases align to TRBD1. The sequence was obtained from a man between 18 and 29 years old with active or convalescent COVID-19. Specimen: peripheral blood. Here the CDR3 reads CASSQGGTGRETQYF. The CDR3 DNA is TGCGCCAGCAGCCAAGGGGGGACAGGCCGGGAGACCCAGTACTTC.